The TCR beta chain described here comes from a study of cytomegalovirus exposure and HLA in healthy donors. Overall study context: Genetic ancestry analysis placed around 76% of the 410 or so donors that were genotyped in the Caucasian-associated cluster.

Turning to this clone: The antigen is unknown.

The CDR3 is made up of 14 amino acids. Trimming removed 9 bases at V and 0 bases at J, with 12 bases between. Germline CDR1 LNHDA, CDR2 SQIVND (reference sequence). PCR was performed using 60 Vbeta and 13 Jbeta primers. Some clones are missing from TCRdb's copy, which holds only in-frame ones; the method was immunoSEQ multiplex PCR. The sample has about 54,000 clones; the top ten hold 6.5% to 8.5%. Study-level results: The productive fraction for most TCR beta V segments was about 90% or about 30% in an earlier analysis. Immune exposure information comprised only CMV serostatus.

The clonotype was recovered from a woman between 40 and 50 years old in good health and CMV-seronegative. Source material: PBMCs. The chain joins TRBV19 to TRBJ1-3; weak D call: TRBD1 (5 bases). CDR3 in amino acids: CASKTGHSGNTIYF. CDR3 nucleotides: TGTGCCAGCAAAACAGGACACTCTGGAAACACCATATATTTT.